Below, 3 T cell receptor beta chains from the same sample are listed, as sequenced in a study of T cells in women clearing cervical HPV infection. The repertoire was sequenced with immunoSEQ multiplex PCR; TCRdb's copy has only in-frame clones and lacks some. This table holds 31,000 or so clones. The sequenced sample was blood buffy coat. The receptors shown here come from a woman between 18 and 70 years old with a cervical HPV16 infection that either progressed to CIN3+ or cleared (not recorded which).

The covered CDR3 bases are TGCGCCAGCAGTGAGCGGGGGAGGCGATGGGGGACC. Protein sequence: CASSERGRRWGT. The complete CDR3 protein is CASSERGRRWGTQYF. The V call is TRBV10-2, the J call TRBJ2-5; perhaps TRBD2 as D (6 bases). The read stops 3 residues short of the end of the CDR3; the missing end is completed from the germline J gene. This CDR3 comprises 15 residues. Germline assignment: CDR1 WSHSY and CDR2 SAAADI. V was cut by 2 bases and J by 7 bases, with 17 bases left in between.

This clone registers medium-sized by frequency. The CDR3 goes on 3 residues after the read ends, and that part is filled in from the germline J gene. This specimen includes other DNA sequences encoding the same CDR3. The rearrangement uses TRBV10-3 and TRBJ2-7; D is undetermined. Trimming stripped 2 bases from V and 3 bases from J, with 5 bases between. Germline CDR1 and CDR2: ENHRY and SYGVKD. There are 12 residues in the CDR3. CDR3 residues: CAISEGGYEQYF. Partial CDR3 DNA: TGTGCCATCAGTGAGGGCGGCTACGAG.

About this clone itself: The CDR3 is cut off 3 residues early in the read; its end comes from the germline J gene. The chain couples TRBV2 to TRBJ2-5, with 16 bases lining up with TRBD2. Trimming at V came to 4 bases and at J to 5 bases, leaving 1 base not matched to a gene. This CDR3 comprises 15 residues. Germline V gene sequence: CDR1 SNHLY, CDR2 FYNNEI. The CDR3 sequence is CASSGGLAGGETQYF. The CDR3 DNA, read in part, is TGTGCCAGCAGTGGGGGACTAGCGGGGGGGGAGACC.